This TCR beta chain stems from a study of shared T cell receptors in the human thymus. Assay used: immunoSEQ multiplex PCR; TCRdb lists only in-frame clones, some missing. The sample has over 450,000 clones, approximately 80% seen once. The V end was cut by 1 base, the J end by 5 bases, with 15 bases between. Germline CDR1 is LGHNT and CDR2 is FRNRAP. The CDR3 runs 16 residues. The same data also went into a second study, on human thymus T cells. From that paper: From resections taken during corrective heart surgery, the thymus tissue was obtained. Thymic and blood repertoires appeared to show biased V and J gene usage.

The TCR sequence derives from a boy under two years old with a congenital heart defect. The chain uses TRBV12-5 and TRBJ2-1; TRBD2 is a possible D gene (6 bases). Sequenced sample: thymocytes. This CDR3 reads CASGLGTGEPNNEQFF. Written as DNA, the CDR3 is TGTGCTAGTGGTTTGGGGACGGGGGAACCTAACAATGAGCAGTTCTTC.